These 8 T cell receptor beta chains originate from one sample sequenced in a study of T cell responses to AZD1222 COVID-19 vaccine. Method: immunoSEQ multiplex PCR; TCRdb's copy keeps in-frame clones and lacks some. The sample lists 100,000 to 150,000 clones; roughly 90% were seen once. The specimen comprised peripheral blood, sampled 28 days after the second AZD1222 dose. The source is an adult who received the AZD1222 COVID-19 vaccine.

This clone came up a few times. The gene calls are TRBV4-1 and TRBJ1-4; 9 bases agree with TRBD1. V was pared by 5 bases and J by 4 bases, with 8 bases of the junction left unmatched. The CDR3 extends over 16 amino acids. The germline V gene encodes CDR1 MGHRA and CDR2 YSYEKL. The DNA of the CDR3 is TGCGCCAGCAGCACTCAGGGGGGACAGGGTAATGAAAAACTGTTTTTT. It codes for CASSTQGGQGNEKLFF.

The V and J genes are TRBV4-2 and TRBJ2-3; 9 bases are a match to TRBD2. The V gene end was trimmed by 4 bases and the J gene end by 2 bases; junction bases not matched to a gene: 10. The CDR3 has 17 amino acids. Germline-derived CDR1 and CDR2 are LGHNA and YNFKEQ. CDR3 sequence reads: CASSPLGSSGDTDTQYF. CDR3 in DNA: TGTGCCAGCAGCCCCTTGGGGTCTAGCGGGGACACAGATACGCAGTATTTT.

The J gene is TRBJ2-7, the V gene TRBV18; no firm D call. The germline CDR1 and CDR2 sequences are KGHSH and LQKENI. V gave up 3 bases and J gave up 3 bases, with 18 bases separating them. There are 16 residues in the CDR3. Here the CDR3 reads CASSPVPGGLFYEQYF. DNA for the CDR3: TGTGCCAGCTCACCCGTCCCGGGCGGCCTTTTCTACGAGCAGTACTTC.

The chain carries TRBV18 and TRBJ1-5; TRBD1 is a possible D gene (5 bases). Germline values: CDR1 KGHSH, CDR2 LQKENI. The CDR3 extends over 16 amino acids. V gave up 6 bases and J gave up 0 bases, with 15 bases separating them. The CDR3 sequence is CASSPTVPYSNQPQHF. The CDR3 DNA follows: TGTGCCAGCTCGCCGACAGTACCCTATAGCAATCAGCCCCAGCATTTT.

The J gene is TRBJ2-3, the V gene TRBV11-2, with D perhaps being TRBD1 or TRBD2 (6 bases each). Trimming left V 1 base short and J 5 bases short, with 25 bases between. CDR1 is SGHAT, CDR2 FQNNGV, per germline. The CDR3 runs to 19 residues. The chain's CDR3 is CASSLVGGSWGSSGDTQYF. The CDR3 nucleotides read TGTGCCAGCAGCTTAGTAGGGGGGTCTTGGGGGAGCTCCGGAGATACGCAGTATTTT. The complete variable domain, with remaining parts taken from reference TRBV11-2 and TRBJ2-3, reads EAGVAQSPRYKIIEKRQSVAFWCNPISGHATLYWYQQILGQGPKLLIQFQNNGVVDDSQLPKDRFSAERLKGVDSTLKIQPAKLEDSAVYLCASSLVGGSWGSSGDTQYFGPGTRLTVL.

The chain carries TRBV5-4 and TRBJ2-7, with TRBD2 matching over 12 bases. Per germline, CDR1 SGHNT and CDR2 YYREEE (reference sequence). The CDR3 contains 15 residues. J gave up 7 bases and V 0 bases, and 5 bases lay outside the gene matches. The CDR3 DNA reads TGTGCCAGCAGCTTGGAGCTAGCGGGAGGGGGAGAGCAGTACTTC. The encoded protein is CASSLELAGGGEQYF.

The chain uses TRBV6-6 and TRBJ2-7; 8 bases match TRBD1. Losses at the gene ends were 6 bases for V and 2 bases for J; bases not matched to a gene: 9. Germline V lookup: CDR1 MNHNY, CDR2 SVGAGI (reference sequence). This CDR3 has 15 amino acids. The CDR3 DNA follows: TGTGCCAGCAGCTACGCGGACAGGGCCACCTACGAGCAGTACTTC. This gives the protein CASSYADRATYEQYF.

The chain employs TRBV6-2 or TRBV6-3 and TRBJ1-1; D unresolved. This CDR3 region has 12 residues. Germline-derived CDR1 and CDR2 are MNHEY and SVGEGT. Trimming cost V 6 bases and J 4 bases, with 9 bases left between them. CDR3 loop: CASSRFITEAFF. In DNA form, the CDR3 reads TGTGCCAGCAGCCGATTTATCACTGAAGCTTTCTTT.